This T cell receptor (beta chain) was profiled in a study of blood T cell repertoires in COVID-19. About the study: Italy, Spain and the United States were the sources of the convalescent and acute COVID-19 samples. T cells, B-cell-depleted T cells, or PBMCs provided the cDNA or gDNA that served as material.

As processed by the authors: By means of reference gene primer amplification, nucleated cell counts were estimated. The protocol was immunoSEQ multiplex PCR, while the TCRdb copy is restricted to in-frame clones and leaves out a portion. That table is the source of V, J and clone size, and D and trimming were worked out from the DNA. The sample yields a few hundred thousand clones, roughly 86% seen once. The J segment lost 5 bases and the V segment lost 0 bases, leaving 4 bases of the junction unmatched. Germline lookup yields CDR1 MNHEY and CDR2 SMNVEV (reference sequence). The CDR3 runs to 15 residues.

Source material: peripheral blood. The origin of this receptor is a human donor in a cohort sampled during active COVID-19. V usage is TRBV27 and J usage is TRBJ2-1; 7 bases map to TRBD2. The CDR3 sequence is CASSLSLAEHNEQFF. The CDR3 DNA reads TGTGCCAGCAGTTTATCTCTAGCGGAGCACAATGAGCAGTTCTTC.